This note documents a single T cell receptor beta chain sequence. These data are taken from a study of OX40 agonist ivuxolimab in advanced cancers. Method: immunoSEQ multiplex PCR; TCRdb's copy keeps in-frame clones and lacks some. The sample lists 20,000 or so clones; 82% were seen once. Trimming removed 2 bases from V and 4 bases from J, with 11 bases in between. Germline values: CDR1 SNHLY, CDR2 FYNNEI. The CDR3 covers 14 residues. Specimen: CD4+ or CD8+ T cells sorted from blood, collected in a trial of the OX40 agonist ivuxolimab. This TCR came from an adult with an advanced solid tumor such as melanoma, head and neck, liver or kidney cancer. The V and J genes are TRBV2 and TRBJ2-5; tentatively, D is TRBD2 (6 bases). The chain's CDR3 is CASSERRGPETQYF. The CDR3 DNA reads TGTGCCAGCAGTGAAAGGAGGGGCCCAGAGACCCAGTACTTC. Based on the CDR3 plus reference TRBV2 and TRBJ2-5, the full variable domain is EPEVTQTPSHQVTQMGQEVILRCVPISNHLYFYWYRQILGQKVEFLVSFYNNEISEKSEIFDDQFSVERPDGSNFTLKIRSTKLEDSAMYFCASSERRGPETQYFGPGTRLLVL.